This entry lists 21 T cell receptor beta chains sequenced from one sample in a study of CD8+ T cells in alopecia areata. Treatment given: oral pan-JAK inhibitor, 5-10 mg twice daily. After isolation, RNA underwent reverse transcription to generate cDNA as the sequencing template. Generated by immunoSEQ multiplex PCR, the TCRdb table keeps only in-frame clones and is missing some. The table lists about 100,000 clones, 44% of them singletons. The sequencing here drew on CD8+ T cells sorted from blood, taken at week 24, from a patient treated with tofacitinib. The receptors stem from a human donor with alopecia areata.

The rearrangement links TRBV27 to TRBJ1-5, with 7 bases lining up with TRBD1. J lost 8 bases, V lost 2 bases, and 6 bases had no gene match. The CDR3 loop spans 14 amino acids. Germline CDR1 MNHEY, CDR2 SMNVEV (reference sequence). CDR3 amino acids: CASSLRQGYEPQHF. CDR3 in DNA: TGTGCCAGCAGTTTAAGACAGGGATACGAGCCCCAGCATTTT.

This clone was seen a single time. The genes are TRBV6-5 and TRBJ1-3; D not certain. This CDR3 comprises 14 residues. Germline V gene sequence: CDR1 MNHEY, CDR2 SVGAGI. Trimming took off 5 bases at V and 8 bases at J, with 16 bases between the two ends. The CDR3: CASSPRVAEHTIYF. For the CDR3, the DNA is TGTGCCAGCAGTCCCCGAGTTGCAGAGCACACCATATATTTT.

This clone came up many times. This chain links TRBV2 with TRBJ2-7, with TRBD2 as a possible D gene (6 bases). Germline V gene data show CDR1 as SNHLY and CDR2 as FYNNEI. Trimming removed 10 bases from V and 7 bases from J, with 20 bases in between. This CDR3 region has 13 residues. CDR3 protein: CATDLGRELEQYF. In DNA, the CDR3 is TGTGCCACCGACCTCGGGCGGGAACTTGAGCAGTACTTC.

This clone showed up just a few times. The chain carries TRBV7-9 and TRBJ2-6; unclear D gene. The CDR3 length is 13 residues. Germline V gives CDR1 SEHNR, CDR2 FQNEAQ (reference sequence). The germline V and J ends were trimmed by 8 bases and 0 bases, with 5 bases remaining between them. CDR3 bases: TGTGCCAGCCCAAACTCTGGGGCCAACGTCCTGACTTTC. This encodes CASPNSGANVLTF.

The rearrangement links TRBV7-9 to TRBJ1-1; TRBD1 might be the D (5 bases). Trimming pared 5 bases from V and 0 bases from J, leaving 16 bases between. Germline loops: CDR1 SEHNR, CDR2 FQNEAQ (reference sequence). The CDR3 covers 16 residues. CDR3 nucleotide sequence: TGTGCCAGCAGCCCCATTTACGACAGAATGAACACTGAAGCTTTCTTT. It is translated as CASSPIYDRMNTEAFF.

The chain carries TRBV19 and TRBJ2-7, with TRBD1 matching over 7 bases. There are 14 residues in the CDR3. Germline V gives CDR1 LNHDA, CDR2 SQIVND (reference sequence). V lost 3 bases and J lost 4; bases outside the gene matches: 6. CDR3 region: CASSIVDRTYEQYF. CDR3 DNA: TGTGCCAGTAGTATTGTGGACAGGACTTACGAGCAGTACTTC.

V gene TRBV29-1 combines with J gene TRBJ2-1; D is undetermined. This CDR3 contains 12 residues. Trimming removed 2 bases at V and 6 bases at J, with 8 bases between. Germline loops: CDR1 SQVTM, CDR2 ANQGSEA. DNA of the CDR3: TGCAGCGTTGAATCTGGGGTCAATGAGCAGTTCTTC. It codes for CSVESGVNEQFF.

This clone was picked up a small number of times. The J gene is TRBJ2-5, the V gene TRBV4-3, with a tentative D call TRBD1 (7 bases). V gave up 2 bases and J gave up 4 bases, with 20 bases separating them. This CDR3 has 17 residues. Germline loops: CDR1 LGHNA, CDR2 YSLEER. The CDR3 DNA reads TGCGCCAGCAGCCAAAGGGTGGACAGGAAGGGACTAGAGACCCAGTACTTC. The encoded protein is CASSQRVDRKGLETQYF.

For the CDR3, the DNA is TGCGCCAGCAGCTTACCAAGGGAACTGGGCACTGAAGCTTTCTTT. Translated, it gives CASSLPRELGTEAFF. The rearrangement joins TRBV4-1 to TRBJ1-1; D remains unclear. Germline assignment: CDR1 MGHRA and CDR2 YSYEKL. The CDR3 sequence is 15 residues long. V lost 5 bases to trimming and J lost 4 bases, with 17 bases between them.

The chain uses TRBV4-2 and TRBJ2-1; TRBD1 or TRBD2 may be the D gene (5 bases each). Between the trimmed V and J ends, which lost 4 bases and 0 bases, there was a span of 16 bases. The germline V gene has CDR1 LGHNA and CDR2 YNFKEQ. CDR3 length equals 17 residues. The chain's CDR3 is CASSRRVEGSSYNEQFF. The DNA of the CDR3 is TGTGCCAGCAGCCGAAGGGTCGAGGGGAGCTCCTACAATGAGCAGTTCTTC.

This sequence joins TRBV23-1 and TRBJ1-6, with TRBD1 as a possible D gene (5 bases). TRBV23-1 is known as an ORF, though its function is uncertain. Trimming stripped 3 bases from V and 6 bases from J, with 15 bases between. This CDR3 has 16 residues. The CDR3 sequence is CASSQDPGTSNSPLHF. The DNA for the CDR3 is TGCGCCAGCAGTCAGGATCCCGGGACCTCTAATTCACCCCTCCACTTT.

This clone was counted a few times. This rearrangement joins TRBV29-1 to TRBJ2-1; 14 nucleotides line up with TRBD2. With V trimmed by 4 bases and J by 7 bases, 3 bases remained unmatched. This CDR3 spans 14 amino acids. Germline V CDR1 and CDR2: SQVTM, ANQGSEA. The CDR3 protein is CSVVGLAGENEQFF. The CDR3 nucleotides are TGCAGCGTTGTGGGACTAGCGGGGGAAAATGAGCAGTTCTTC.

The chain is built from TRBV11-2 and TRBJ2-4; D is tentatively TRBD1 or TRBD2 (5 bases each). V was trimmed by 3 bases and J by 0 bases, leaving 12 bases between them. Germline V gene lookup returns CDR1 SGHAT and CDR2 FQNNGV. This CDR3 spans 16 amino acids. CDR3 DNA sequence: TGTGCCAGCAGCTTGCTAGGGACGCTAGCCAAAAACATTCAGTACTTC. The encoded protein is CASSLLGTLAKNIQYF.

In its sample, this clone was seen a few times. V is TRBV7-9 and J is TRBJ2-6, with D unclear. V gave up 0 bases and J gave up 2 bases, with 5 bases separating them. Germline lookup yields CDR1 SEHNR and CDR2 FQNEAQ (reference sequence). CDR3 length: 15 amino acids. CDR3 protein: CASSLAPTGANVLTF. In DNA, the CDR3 is TGTGCCAGCAGCTTAGCCCCCACTGGGGCCAACGTCCTGACTTTC.

The chain carries TRBV27 and TRBJ2-7; 12 bases align to TRBD2. The CDR3 runs 14 residues. The germline gives CDR1 MNHEY, CDR2 SMNVEV (reference sequence). The ends lost 5 bases at V and 3 bases at J; junction bases unmatched: 2. In DNA, the CDR3 is TGTGCCAGCAGTCCGGGACTAGCGGGCTACGAGCAGTACTTC. This sequence encodes CASSPGLAGYEQYF.

This chain connects TRBV11-2 to TRBJ2-7, with a weak D call TRBD1 (6 bases). From germline, CDR1 is SGHAT and CDR2 FQNNGV. CDR3 length: 14 residues. V was shortened by 6 bases and J by 2 bases, with 14 bases between the two germline ends. CDR3 sequence (DNA): TGTGCCAGCAGTTTGAGGGACATCACCTACGAGCAGTACTTC. Encoded protein: CASSLRDITYEQYF.

This clone was observed a few times. CDR3 in DNA: TGCAGCGTTGTGAGAGACAGCCAAGAGACCCAGTACTTC. Translated: CSVVRDSQETQYF. V is TRBV29-1 and J is TRBJ2-5, with a possible D match to TRBD1 (5 bases). Trimming left V 4 bases short and J 1 base short, with 10 bases between. This CDR3 contains 13 residues. Looked up from germline, CDR1 is SQVTM and CDR2 is ANQGSEA.

This clone has just a few counts. The rearrangement joins TRBV4-1 to TRBJ2-1, with D tentatively TRBD1 or TRBD2 (5 bases each). The CDR3 runs to 16 residues. Trimming removed 0 bases from V and 2 bases from J, with 11 bases in between. CDR1 is MGHRA and CDR2 is YSYEKL in the germline V gene. CDR3 amino acids: CASSQDRQGAYNEQFF. CDR3 coding DNA: TGCGCCAGCAGCCAAGATCGGCAGGGAGCCTACAATGAGCAGTTCTTC.

This chain uses TRBV4-1 with TRBJ2-3; 11 nucleotides agree with TRBD2. With V trimmed by 1 base and J by 5 bases, 2 bases remained unmatched. The CDR3 is 15 residues long. Germline-derived CDR1 and CDR2 are MGHRA and YSYEKL. This CDR3 is CASSQALAGGDTQYF. CDR3 nucleotide sequence: TGCGCCAGCAGCCAAGCCCTAGCGGGAGGAGATACGCAGTATTTT.

The sample holds a few counts of this clone. This chain joins TRBV29-1 and TRBJ2-1; no clear D. V was shortened by 5 bases and J by 4 bases, with 15 bases between the two germline ends. Looked up from germline, CDR1 is SQVTM and CDR2 is ANQGSEA. This CDR3 is 14 amino acids long. In DNA form, the CDR3 reads TGCAGCGTTACACCAGAAAGGCCTTACAATGAGCAGTTCTTC. Protein product: CSVTPERPYNEQFF.

The chain carries TRBV7-8 and TRBJ2-1; D is undetermined. Germline CDR1 reads SGHVS; CDR2 reads FQNEAQ. The CDR3 consists of 12 residues. V was shortened by 4 bases and J by 2 bases, with 3 bases between the two germline ends. The CDR3 spells CASSYAYNEQFF. The CDR3 DNA is TGTGCCAGCAGCTATGCCTACAATGAGCAGTTCTTC.